The T cell receptor (beta chain) described here comes from a study of long-term antiretroviral therapy in people with HIV. CDR1 SGDLS and CDR2 YYNGEE come from the germline V gene. The CDR3 is 16 residues long. Trimming cost V 3 bases and J 7 bases; bases outside gene matches: 9. This clone appeared once. Investigators performed immunoSEQ version v3.0 at survey level. The data were produced by immunoSEQ multiplex PCR, yet TCRdb's version contains in-frame clones alone and is incomplete. The profile shows 20,000 to 30,000 clones, approximately 80% of them singletons. This receptor was identified in a woman between 25 and 40 years old with HIV. The chain uses TRBV9 and TRBJ2-1; 11 nucleotides agree with TRBD2. Sequencing was performed on unsorted PBMCs, taken 1.1 years before starting antiretroviral therapy. CDR3: CASSADSGGAENEQFF. The CDR3 DNA follows: TGTGCCAGCAGCGCGGATAGCGGGGGGGCCGAAAATGAGCAGTTCTTC.